Each of the 2 T cell receptor beta chains below was sequenced from the same sample in a study of OX40 agonist ivuxolimab in advanced cancers. TCRdb's table, derived via immunoSEQ multiplex PCR, lists solely in-frame clones and lacks some. This sample yields 20,000 to 30,000 clones, of which around 78% are seen a single time; around 19% belongs to the top ten. Sequencing used CD4+ or CD8+ T cells sorted from blood, obtained in a trial of the OX40 agonist ivuxolimab. The receptors were gathered from an adult with an advanced solid tumor such as melanoma, head and neck, liver or kidney cancer.

The J gene is TRBJ2-5, the V gene TRBV15; D is possibly TRBD1 (5 bases). V lost 0 bases and J lost 6, with 14 bases in between. Per germline, CDR1 LNHNV and CDR2 YYDKDF (reference sequence). The length of the CDR3 is 15 residues. Here the CDR3 DNA reads TGTGCCACCAGCAGAGATGGAATAGCAGGGCAGACCCAGTACTTC. Amino acids: CATSRDGIAGQTQYF.

The chain recombines TRBV9 with TRBJ2-7; 7 nucleotides align to TRBD1. V lost 0 bases, J lost 5 bases, and 11 bases stayed unmatched. Germline values: CDR1 SGDLS, CDR2 YYNGEE. The CDR3 sequence is 16 residues long. This CDR3 reads CASSVGTGEGLDEQYF. CDR3 DNA sequence: TGTGCCAGCAGCGTAGGGACAGGAGAGGGGTTGGACGAGCAGTACTTC.